Presented here are 11 T cell receptor beta chains from one specimen sequenced in a study of blood T cell repertoires in COVID-19 (dated by TCRdb to about 2020). To prepare the library, the immunoSEQ multiplex PCR assay was applied. Sourced from immuneACCESS, this table was stored by TCRdb with only in-frame sequences that have V and J called. A share of the clones is absent; for the studies checked, an unresolved V gene accounts for under half, and the remainder has no known explanation. In this sample the table shows tens of thousands of clones, around 90% of which occur a single time. Of the sample, 7.5% to 9% falls within the top ten clones. Material for sequencing was peripheral blood. These TCRs come from a human donor in a cohort sampled during active COVID-19.

The gene calls are TRBV5-1 and TRBJ2-5; 16 nucleotides line up with TRBD2. This CDR3 comprises 16 residues. J gave up 5 bases and V 6 bases, and 7 bases lay outside the gene matches. Germline CDR1 is SGHRS and CDR2 is YFSETQ. The CDR3 sequence is CASTGTSGGARETQYF. As DNA, the CDR3 is TGCGCCAGCACCGGGACTAGCGGGGGGGCCCGGGAGACCCAGTACTTC.

V gene TRBV28 combines with J gene TRBJ1-2; perhaps TRBD1 as D (5 bases). This CDR3 is 13 amino acids long. Germline V gene data show CDR1 as MDHEN and CDR2 as SYDVKM. V lost 6 bases and J 8 bases, leaving 16 bases between the germline ends. This chain's CDR3 is CASSPRGARGYTF. CDR3 nucleotide sequence: TGTGCCAGCAGCCCTCGCGGGGCAAGGGGCTACACCTTC.

The chain uses TRBV7-8 and TRBJ1-2; D not resolved. The ends were cut back, 1 base at V and 7 bases at J, with 4 bases in the middle. Per germline, CDR1 SGHVS and CDR2 FQNEAQ. The CDR3 has 11 amino acids. CDR3 residues: CASSLDGGYTF. CDR3 coding DNA: TGTGCCAGCAGCTTAGACGGTGGCTACACCTTC. The complete variable domain, with remaining parts taken from reference TRBV7-8 and TRBJ1-2, reads GAGVSQSPRYKVAKRGQDVALRCDPISGHVSLFWYQQALGQGPEFLTYFQNEAQLDKSGLPSDRFFAERPEGSVSTLKIQRTQQEDSAVYLCASSLDGGYTFGSGTRLTVV.

The rearrangement links TRBV28 to TRBJ2-7, with 7 bases fitting TRBD2. CDR3 size: 15 residues. Germline trimming cut 3 bases from V and 3 bases from J; bases unmatched to any gene: 8. Looked up from germline, CDR1 is MDHEN and CDR2 is SYDVKM. The CDR3 bases are TGTGCCAGCAGTTTTAACGGGGGGTTTTTCTACGAGCAGTACTTC. Translation: CASSFNGGFFYEQYF.

The chain couples TRBV5-1 to TRBJ2-7, with TRBD2 as a possible D gene (5 bases). The germline V gene has CDR1 SGHRS and CDR2 YFSETQ. The V end lost 0 bases, the J end lost 0 bases, and 16 bases lay between the germline ends. The CDR3 extends over 17 amino acids. This CDR3 is CASSLGRAGGSSYEQYF. The CDR3 DNA reads TGCGCCAGCAGCTTGGGAAGGGCAGGCGGGTCCTCCTACGAGCAGTACTTC. The variable domain in full, completed from reference TRBV5-1 and TRBJ2-7, reads KAGVTQTPRYLIKTRGQQVTLSCSPISGHRSVSWYQQTPGQGLQFLFEYFSETQRNKGNFPGRFSGRQFSNSRSEMNVSTLELGDSALYLCASSLGRAGGSSYEQYFGPGTRLTVT.

This chain links TRBV19 with TRBJ1-6; TRBD1 might be the D (6 bases). Trimming left V 5 bases short and J 0 bases short, with 23 bases between. This CDR3 has 20 amino acids. Germline V gene sequence: CDR1 LNHDA, CDR2 SQIVND (reference sequence). The CDR3 protein is CASSSRKTLQGNSYNSPLHF. CDR3 in DNA: TGTGCCAGTAGTTCCCGAAAGACCCTACAGGGAAACTCCTATAATTCACCCCTCCACTTT.

The CDR3 sequence: CASSQVRGSGSDTQYF. The CDR3 DNA reads as TGCGCCAGCAGCCAAGTTCGGGGTTCAGGTTCAGATACGCAGTATTTT. The genes are TRBV4-3 and TRBJ2-3; D might be TRBD2 (5 bases). Germline assignment: CDR1 LGHNA and CDR2 YSLEER. V was pared by 1 base and J by 4 bases, with 15 bases between. This CDR3 region has 16 residues.

The chain links TRBV4-1 to TRBJ2-7; the match to TRBD2 covers 7 bases. The V gene end was trimmed by 3 bases and the J gene end by 3 bases; junction bases not matched to a gene: 20. From germline, CDR1 is MGHRA and CDR2 YSYEKL. The CDR3 contains 19 residues. In DNA form, the CDR3 reads TGCGCCAGCAGCCAGGTACCCCTGGGGTTTCTAGCGGTCCTCTACGAGCAGTACTTC. Translation: CASSQVPLGFLAVLYEQYF.

The chain recombines TRBV19 with TRBJ2-7; TRBD2 is a possible D gene (5 bases). This CDR3 region has 13 residues. V gave up 4 bases and J gave up 2 bases, with 9 bases separating them. The germline gives CDR1 LNHDA, CDR2 SQIVND (reference sequence). The CDR3 DNA is TGTGCCAGTAGTACCTCCGGGGCCTACGAGCAGTACTTC. Translated: CASSTSGAYEQYF.

The J gene is TRBJ1-2, the V gene TRBV2; possibly TRBD1 for D (6 bases). There are 15 residues in the CDR3. V lost 0 bases to trimming and J lost 6 bases, with 14 bases between them. Germline V gene lookup returns CDR1 SNHLY and CDR2 FYNNEI. The CDR3 coding sequence is TGTGCCAGCAGTGAAGCTTGGGACATCAACGATGGCTACACCTTC. The encoded protein is CASSEAWDINDGYTF.

The chain recombines TRBV15 with TRBJ2-4; a weak D match, TRBD1 (5 bases). The CDR3 sequence is 13 residues long. V was shortened by 0 bases and J by 6 bases, with 6 bases between the two germline ends. CDR1 LNHNV and CDR2 YYDKDF come from the germline V gene (reference sequence). In DNA form, the CDR3 reads TGTGCCACCAGCAGAGATCAGGGAAACATTCAGTACTTC. Its translation is CATSRDQGNIQYF.